This T cell receptor beta chain is from a study of neoadjuvant anti-PD-1 for oral cavity cancer. The wider study: Nivolumab at 3 mg/kg was mostly given biweekly, three to four doses, pre-surgery. Study-wide results and caveats: After neoadjuvant nivolumab, PBMC T cell clonality was significantly higher in non-responders than responders.

As concerns this clone: Antigen specificity is unknown.

Stated time point: after neoadjuvant nivolumab, at surgical resection. Patients were newly diagnosed with stage II-IVA oral cavity squamous cell carcinoma without prior systemic or radiation treatment. The CDR3 is 13 amino acids. Germline V gene sequence: CDR1 SGHRS, CDR2 YFSETQ. Trimming took 3 bases from V and 7 from J; bases not matched to a gene: 2. This table comes from immunoSEQ multiplex PCR, and its TCRdb copy is limited to in-frame clones, with some not included. Of 72,000 or so clones listed, roughly nine tenths are singletons. The clonotype was recovered from a person between 40 and 85 years old with oral cavity squamous cell carcinoma. This rearrangement joins TRBV5-1 to TRBJ2-2; TRBD1 aligns across 8 bases. The starting material was PBMCs, obtained after nivolumab (anti-PD-1) treatment. The CDR3, as DNA: TGCGCCAGCAGCTACAGGGGGTTCGGGGAGCTGTTTTTT. Translating it yields CASSYRGFGELFF.